This T cell receptor beta chain was sequenced during a study of identical twins. Unique molecular identifiers were present on the cDNA, and a universal primer site came from template switching. TCRdb ran MiXCR on the 5' RACE reads and lists one entry per CDR3 protein. The profile covers about 890,000 distinct CDR3 sequences, with 9% to 15% appearing a single time and about 1.5% taken by the ten largest. Whole-study results and caveats: High-abundance cord blood beta clonotypes had fewer insertions; memory repertoires showed none. Recombination models fit unrelated individuals' TCR alpha sharing but underestimated twins'. Compared with unrelated sharing, twin-shared out-of-frame alpha sequences had more low-probability sequences.

A word on this clonotype: Its antigen remains unidentified.

J lost 1 base, V lost 5 bases, and 6 bases had no gene match. CDR1 and CDR2 (germline): SGHVS, FNYEAQ. The CDR3 covers 18 residues. The data were also submitted as part of a second study, on yellow fever vaccine responses in identical twins.

This sequence originates from a woman aged 18 to 35 in good health. Sequences were obtained from PBMCs. The rearrangement links TRBV7-6 to TRBJ2-3, with 16 nucleotides matching TRBD2. The DNA for the CDR3 is TGTGCCAGCAGCGCGGGACTAGCGGGAGGGCCCCGCACAGATACGCAGTATTTT. Translating gives CASSAGLAGGPRTDTQYF.